This T cell receptor (beta chain) was retrieved from a study of blood T cell repertoires in COVID-19. Sequencing was performed with immunoSEQ multiplex PCR; in TCRdb, only in-frame clones are kept and a portion is missing. The sample shows approximately 210,000 clones, 88% of them seen only once. The sequencing input was peripheral blood. The source is a human donor in a cohort sampled during active COVID-19.

CDR3 loop: CASSFYQGFRGYTF. The DNA of the CDR3 is TGTGCCAGCAGTTTTTATCAGGGGTTTAGGGGCTACACCTTC. The chain joins TRBV28 to TRBJ1-2, with D maybe TRBD1 (6 bases). The CDR3 has 14 amino acids. Germline loops: CDR1 MDHEN, CDR2 SYDVKM. V lost 3 bases and J 8 bases, leaving 16 bases between the germline ends.